This entry features one TCR beta chain sequence. The time point: acute HCV infection, within 168 days of estimated infection date. Hepatitis C virus-specific T cells were sequenced directly ex vivo without in vitro expansion. A tetramer loaded with NS3 peptide 1073-1081 identified HCV-specific cells. Cells were stained for CD3, CD8 and CD45RO, excluding dead cells. The record originates from a study of CD8 T cells in acute hepatitis C reinfection. Broader study findings: All groups preferentially used TRBV04 and TRBV06, which was not due to overrepresentation in the naive pool.

The protocol was immunoSEQ multiplex PCR, while the TCRdb copy is restricted to in-frame clones and leaves out a portion. The sample has around 1,400 clones, around 50% seen once. The CDR3 has 17 residues. Per germline, CDR1 LGHNA and CDR2 YNFKEQ. The V gene end was trimmed by 0 bases and the J gene end by 1 base; junction bases not matched to a gene: 4. The chain joins TRBV4-2 to TRBJ2-2; TRBD2 aligns across 8 bases. This clonotype was obtained from a woman under 30 with chronic hepatitis C. This specimen consisted of HCV NS3-1073 tetramer-sorted CD8+ T cells from PBMCs, obtained during acute infection. The CDR3: CASSQEVSGGNTGELFF. The CDR3 nucleotides are TGTGCCAGCAGCCAAGAAGTCAGCGGGGGGAACACCGGGGAGCTGTTTTTT.